This TCR beta chain is drawn from a study of early T cells in non-severe SARS-CoV-2 infection. The CDR3 contains 13 residues. V lost 0 bases and J 4 bases, leaving 9 bases between the germline ends. Looked up from germline, CDR1 is DFQATT and CDR2 is SNEGSKA (reference sequence). This clonotype was counted between two and nine times. The antigen remains unidentified. Attached unique molecular identifiers marked individual cDNA molecules. TCRdb used MiXCR to reprocess the 5' RACE reads, holding one entry per CDR3 protein. The data show about 62,000 distinct CDR3 sequences, with 8% to 10% seen just once and 1.2% held by the top ten. Study-level findings and limits: Matching against VDJdb likely underestimated virus-specific expansions, favoring anti-spike CD8.

The V gene is TRBV20-1, the J gene TRBJ2-5; D is ambiguous. The sequenced sample was whole blood. The source of this sequence is an adult who was a healthcare worker with PCR-confirmed SARS-CoV-2 infection or an uninfected control (not recorded which). CDR3 amino acids: CSARDFELETQYF. The CDR3 DNA reads TGCAGTGCTAGAGATTTCGAGCTAGAGACCCAGTACTTC.